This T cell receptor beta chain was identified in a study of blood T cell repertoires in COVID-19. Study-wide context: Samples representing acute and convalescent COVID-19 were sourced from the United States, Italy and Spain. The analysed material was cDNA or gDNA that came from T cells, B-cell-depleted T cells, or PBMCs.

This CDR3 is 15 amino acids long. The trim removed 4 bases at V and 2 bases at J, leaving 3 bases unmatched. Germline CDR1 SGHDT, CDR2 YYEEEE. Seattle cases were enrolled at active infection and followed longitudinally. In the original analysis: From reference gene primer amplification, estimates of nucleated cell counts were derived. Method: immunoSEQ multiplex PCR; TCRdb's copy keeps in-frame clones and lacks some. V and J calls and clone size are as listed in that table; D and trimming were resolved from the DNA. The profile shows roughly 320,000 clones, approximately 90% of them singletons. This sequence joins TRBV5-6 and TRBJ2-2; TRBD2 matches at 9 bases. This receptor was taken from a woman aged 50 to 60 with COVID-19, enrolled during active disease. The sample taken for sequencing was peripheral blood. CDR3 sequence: CASSPGLANTGELFF. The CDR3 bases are TGTGCCAGCAGCCCGGGACTAGCTAACACCGGGGAGCTGTTTTTT. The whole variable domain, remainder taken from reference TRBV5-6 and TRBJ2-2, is DAGVTQSPTHLIKTRGQQVTLRCSPKSGHDTVSWYQQALGQGPQFIFQYYEEEERQRGNFPDRFSGHQFPNYSSELNVNALLLGDSALYLCASSPGLANTGELFFGEGSRLTVL.